This T cell receptor beta chain came from a study of response to subunit inactivated influenza vaccine. MiXCR was run by TCRdb on the RT-PCR reads, yielding one entry per CDR3 protein. The sample includes almost 600,000 distinct CDR3 sequences, 13% to 15% of them seen just once. CDR3 length equals 14 residues. The V gene's germline CDR1 is SQVTM and CDR2 ANQGSEA. Overall study findings and caveats: Each seasonal influenza vaccination recruits few new T cells, the authors suggested.

Concerning this clonotype: Its antigen is as yet unknown.

This chain links TRBV29-1 with TRBJ2-7; 10 nucleotides align to TRBD1. This clonotype was sampled from a man aged 45-65 years who received an inactivated influenza vaccine. The sample consisted of PBMCs from blood, taken 11 to 12 days after vaccination. CDR3 sequence reads: CSVRMGQGSYEQYF. The DNA of the CDR3 is TGCAGTGTCCGTATGGGACAGGGGTCCTACGAGCAGTACTTC.